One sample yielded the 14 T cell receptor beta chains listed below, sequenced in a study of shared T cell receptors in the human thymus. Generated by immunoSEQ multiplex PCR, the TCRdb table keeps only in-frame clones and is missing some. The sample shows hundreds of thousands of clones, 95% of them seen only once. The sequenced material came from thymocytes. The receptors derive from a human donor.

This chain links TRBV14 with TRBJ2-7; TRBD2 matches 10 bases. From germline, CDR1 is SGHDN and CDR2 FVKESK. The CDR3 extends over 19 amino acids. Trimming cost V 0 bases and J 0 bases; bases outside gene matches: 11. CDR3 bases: TGTGCCAGCAGCCAAGATGGGCTAGCGGGAGCCCCCCTCTCCTACGAGCAGTACTTC. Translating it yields CASSQDGLAGAPLSYEQYF.

Here the CDR3 reads CAISDSDRGPLLSGNTIYF. CDR3 DNA sequence: TGTGCCATCAGTGACTCGGACAGGGGGCCCCTTTTATCTGGAAACACCATATATTTT. The rearrangement joins TRBV10-3 to TRBJ1-3, with 11 positions matching TRBD1. Germline V gene lookup returns CDR1 ENHRY and CDR2 SYGVKD. V lost 3 bases to trimming and J lost 1 base; unmatched junction nucleotides: 11. The CDR3 sequence is 19 residues long.

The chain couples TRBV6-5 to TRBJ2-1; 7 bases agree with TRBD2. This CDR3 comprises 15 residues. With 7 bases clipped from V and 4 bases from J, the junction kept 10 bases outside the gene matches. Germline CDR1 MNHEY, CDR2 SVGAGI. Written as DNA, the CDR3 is TGTGCCAGCACTCTGGGACCGGGACTATACAATGAGCAGTTCTTC. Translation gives CASTLGPGLYNEQFF.

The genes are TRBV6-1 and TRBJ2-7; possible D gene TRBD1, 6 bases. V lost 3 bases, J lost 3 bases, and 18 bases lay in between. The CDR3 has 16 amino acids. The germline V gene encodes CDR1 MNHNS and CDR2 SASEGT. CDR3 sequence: CASSETIERTVYEQYF. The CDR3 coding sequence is TGTGCCAGCAGTGAGACCATAGAAAGGACAGTCTACGAGCAGTACTTC.

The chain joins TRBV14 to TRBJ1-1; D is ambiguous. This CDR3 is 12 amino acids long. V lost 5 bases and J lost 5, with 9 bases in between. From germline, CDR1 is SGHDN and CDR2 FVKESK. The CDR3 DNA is TGTGCCAGCAGCTCGGAATGGACTGAAGCTTTCTTT. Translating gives CASSSEWTEAFF.

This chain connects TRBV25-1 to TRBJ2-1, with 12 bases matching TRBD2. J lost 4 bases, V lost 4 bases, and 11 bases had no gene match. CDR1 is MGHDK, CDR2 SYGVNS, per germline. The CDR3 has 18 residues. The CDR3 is CASSVGLGLAGIYNEQFF. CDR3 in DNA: TGTGCCAGCAGTGTGGGGCTAGGACTAGCGGGAATTTACAATGAGCAGTTCTTC.

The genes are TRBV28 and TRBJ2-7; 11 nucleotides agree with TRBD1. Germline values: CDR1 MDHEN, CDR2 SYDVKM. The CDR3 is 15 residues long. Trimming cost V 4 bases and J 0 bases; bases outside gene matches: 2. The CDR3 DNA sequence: TGTGCCAGCAGTTGGACAGGGGGCCTCTCCTACGAGCAGTACTTC. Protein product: CASSWTGGLSYEQYF.

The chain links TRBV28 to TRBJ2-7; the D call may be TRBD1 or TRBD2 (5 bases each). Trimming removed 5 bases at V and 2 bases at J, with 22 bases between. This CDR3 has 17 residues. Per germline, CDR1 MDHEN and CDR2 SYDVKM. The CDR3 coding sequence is TGTGCCAGCAGTCCCGGGACCTCCTCGCTCCTTCCCTACGAGCAGTACTTC. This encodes CASSPGTSSLLPYEQYF.

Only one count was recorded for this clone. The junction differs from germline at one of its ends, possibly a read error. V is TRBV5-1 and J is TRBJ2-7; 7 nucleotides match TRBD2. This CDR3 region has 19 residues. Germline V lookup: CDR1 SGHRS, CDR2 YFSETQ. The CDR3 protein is CASTLGFRGVAGLSYEQYF. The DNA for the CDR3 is TGCGCCAGCACCTTGGGGTTCCGGGGGGTAGCGGGCTTATCCTACGAGCAGTACTTC.

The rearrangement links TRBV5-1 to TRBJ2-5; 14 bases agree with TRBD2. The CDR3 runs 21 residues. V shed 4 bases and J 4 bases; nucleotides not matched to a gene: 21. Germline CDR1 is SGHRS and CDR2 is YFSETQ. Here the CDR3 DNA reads TGCGCCAGCAGCCCTACTCCCCCGAGGACTAGCGGGAGGCTCGGTAGAGAGACCCAGTACTTC. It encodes CASSPTPPRTSGRLGRETQYF. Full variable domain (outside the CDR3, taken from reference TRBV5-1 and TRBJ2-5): KAGVTQTPRYLIKTRGQQVTLSCSPISGHRSVSWYQQTPGQGLQFLFEYFSETQRNKGNFPGRFSGRQFSNSRSEMNVSTLELGDSALYLCASSPTPPRTSGRLGRETQYFGPGTRLLVL.

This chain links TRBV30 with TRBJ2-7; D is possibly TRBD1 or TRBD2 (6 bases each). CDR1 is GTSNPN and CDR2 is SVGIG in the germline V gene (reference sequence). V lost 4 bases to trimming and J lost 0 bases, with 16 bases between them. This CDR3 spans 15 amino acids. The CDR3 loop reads CAWTGGGARSYEQYF. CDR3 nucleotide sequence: TGTGCCTGGACCGGGGGCGGAGCTCGCTCCTACGAGCAGTACTTC.

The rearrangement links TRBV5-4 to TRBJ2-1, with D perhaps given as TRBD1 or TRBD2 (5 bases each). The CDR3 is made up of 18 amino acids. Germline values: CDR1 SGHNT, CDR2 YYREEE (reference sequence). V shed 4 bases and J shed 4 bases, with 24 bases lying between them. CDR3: CASSPWGTGSLTYNEQFF. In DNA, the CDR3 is TGTGCCAGCAGCCCCTGGGGGACCGGGTCGTTGACATACAATGAGCAGTTCTTC.

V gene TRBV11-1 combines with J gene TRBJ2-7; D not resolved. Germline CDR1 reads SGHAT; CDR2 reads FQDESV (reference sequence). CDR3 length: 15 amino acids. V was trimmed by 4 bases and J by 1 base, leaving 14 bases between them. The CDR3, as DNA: TGTGCCAGCAGCTCAGTACCAACTCCTTCCTACGAGCAGTACTTC. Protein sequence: CASSSVPTPSYEQYF.

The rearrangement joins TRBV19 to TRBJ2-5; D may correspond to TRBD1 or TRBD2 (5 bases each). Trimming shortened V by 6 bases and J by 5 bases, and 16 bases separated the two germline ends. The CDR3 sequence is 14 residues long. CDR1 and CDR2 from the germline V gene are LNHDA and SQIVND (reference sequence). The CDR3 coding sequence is TGTGCCAGTAGCCACGGATGGGGGAGTGAGACCCAGTACTTC. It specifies CASSHGWGSETQYF.